One and the same sample provided the 17 T cell receptor beta chains below, sequenced in a study of cytomegalovirus exposure and HLA in healthy donors. Researchers ran the PCR with 60 Vbeta and 13 Jbeta primers. Sequencing was performed with immunoSEQ multiplex PCR; in TCRdb, only in-frame clones are kept and a portion is missing. The profile shows 190,000 or so clones, under 85% of them singletons. The sequencing sample was made of PBMCs. All receptors derive from a woman aged 50 to 65 in good health and CMV-seropositive.

This chain connects TRBV6-5 to TRBJ2-2, with D maybe TRBD2 (5 bases). Per germline, CDR1 MNHEY and CDR2 SVGAGI. V was trimmed by 2 bases and J by 5 bases, leaving 15 bases between them. The CDR3 totals 16 residues. The CDR3 region has the DNA TGTGCCAGCAGTTACGTTACGAGGGCCAGGACCGGGGAGCTGTTTTTT. This gives the protein CASSYVTRARTGELFF.

This clone showed up just a few times. The genes are TRBV5-4 and TRBJ1-1; no clear D. CDR3 length: 14 amino acids. Germline CDR1 is SGHNT and CDR2 is YYREEE (reference sequence). V lost 4 bases and J 0 bases, leaving 10 bases between the germline ends. CDR3 sequence: CASSLDLLNTEAFF. DNA for the CDR3: TGTGCCAGCAGCCTGGACCTATTGAACACTGAAGCTTTCTTT. The whole variable domain, remainder taken from reference TRBV5-4 and TRBJ1-1, is ETGVTQSPTHLIKTRGQQVTLRCSSQSGHNTVSWYQQALGQGPQFIFQYYREEENGRGNFPPRFSGLQFPNYSSELNVNALELDDSALYLCASSLDLLNTEAFFGQGTRLTVV.

J is TRBJ1-6 and V is TRBV7-7; tentatively, D is TRBD1 (5 bases). This CDR3 has 13 amino acids. CDR1 and CDR2 (germline): SSHAT, FNYEAQ (reference sequence). V lost 6 bases and J 3 bases, leaving 6 bases between the germline ends. The CDR3 DNA reads as TGTGCCAGCAGTCAGGGCTATAATTCACCCCTCCACTTT. It is translated as CASSQGYNSPLHF.

This chain uses TRBV2 with TRBJ1-1, with 7 bases lining up with TRBD1. Germline CDR1 and CDR2: SNHLY and FYNNEI. The ends lost 8 bases at V and 0 bases at J; junction bases unmatched: 6. The length of the CDR3 is 14 residues. The CDR3 loop reads CASFRDRLNTEAFF. In DNA, the CDR3 is TGTGCCAGCTTTCGGGACAGACTGAACACTGAAGCTTTCTTT.

This sequence joins TRBV5-6 and TRBJ2-1; D is perhaps TRBD1 (6 bases). V lost 0 bases and J 12 bases, leaving 13 bases between the germline ends. Looked up from germline, CDR1 is SGHDT and CDR2 is YYEEEE. The CDR3 length is 13 residues. The CDR3 nucleotides are TGTGCCAGCAGCTTGGAAGTGGCAGGGGTGCAGTTCTTC. Amino acids: CASSLEVAGVQFF.

This clone was seen only once. The V gene is TRBV5-4, the J gene TRBJ1-2; 7 nucleotides agree with TRBD1. Germline V CDR1 and CDR2: SGHNT, YYREEE (reference sequence). Germline trimming cut 4 bases from V and 4 bases from J; bases unmatched to any gene: 13. This CDR3 is built from 16 residues. The DNA for the CDR3 is TGTGCCAGCAGCCCTATAGAGGGGGCGACCGTCTATGGCTACACCTTC. Its translation is CASSPIEGATVYGYTF.

This clone was detected once. V usage is TRBV5-6 and J usage is TRBJ1-5, with 10 bases lining up with TRBD1. V lost 3 bases to trimming and J lost 4 bases; unmatched junction nucleotides: 4. CDR3 size: 15 residues. The germline V gene encodes CDR1 SGHDT and CDR2 YYEEEE. The DNA for the CDR3 is TGTGCCAGCAGCTGGGGACAGGGGAGGAATCAGCCCCAGCATTTT. Its translation is CASSWGQGRNQPQHF. Using reference TRBV5-6 and TRBJ1-5 for the parts outside the CDR3, the full variable domain is DAGVTQSPTHLIKTRGQQVTLRCSPKSGHDTVSWYQQALGQGPQFIFQYYEEEERQRGNFPDRFSGHQFPNYSSELNVNALLLGDSALYLCASSWGQGRNQPQHFGDGTRLSIL.

J is TRBJ2-5 and V is TRBV4-3; TRBD1 matches 12 bases. The germline gives CDR1 LGHNA, CDR2 YSLEER. The CDR3 spans 15 residues. V lost 3 bases and J lost 10; bases outside the gene matches: 9. This CDR3 reads CASSQDSGTGGGQYF. The CDR3 DNA reads as TGCGCCAGCAGCCAGGATTCTGGGACAGGGGGCGGCCAGTACTTC.

This chain connects TRBV4-2 to TRBJ1-2, with D perhaps TRBD1 (6 bases). V gave up 4 bases and J gave up 5 bases, with 11 bases separating them. The CDR3 length is 13 residues. The germline gives CDR1 LGHNA, CDR2 YNFKEQ. The CDR3 reads CASSRRQDYGYTF. The CDR3 DNA reads as TGTGCCAGCAGCCGGAGACAGGATTATGGCTACACCTTC.

Notes on this clone: The junction differs from germline at one of its ends, possibly a read error. The V call is TRBV7-9, the J call TRBJ1-1; no definite D call. Germline CDR1 is SEHNR and CDR2 is FQNEAQ (reference sequence). The CDR3 has 12 amino acids. The CDR3 nucleotides are TGTTCCAGCAGCTTAGTCGGGACTGAAGCTTTCTTT. Its protein is CSSSLVGTEAFF. The whole variable domain, remainder taken from reference TRBV7-9 and TRBJ1-1, is DTGVSQNPRHKITKRGQNVTFRCDPISEHNRLYWYRQTLGQGPEFLTYFQNEAQLEKSRLLSDRFSAERPKGSFSTLEIQRTEQGDSAMYLCSSSLVGTEAFFGQGTRLTVV.

The chain links TRBV27 to TRBJ1-4, with 9 bases that match TRBD1. Germline CDR1 is MNHEY and CDR2 is SMNVEV (reference sequence). The CDR3 is 18 amino acids. The trim removed 5 bases at V and 3 bases at J, leaving 13 bases unmatched. In DNA form, the CDR3 reads TGTGCCAGCAGTCAACAGGGGGCTGGGCGACCGGCTAATGAAAAACTGTTTTTT. Translated: CASSQQGAGRPANEKLFF.

This sequence joins TRBV4-3 and TRBJ1-2, with D tentatively TRBD1 (5 bases). The V gene's germline CDR1 is LGHNA and CDR2 YSLEER. V was cut by 0 bases and J by 4 bases, with 12 bases left in between. There are 15 residues in the CDR3. CDR3 protein: CASSQEGAGIYGYTF. CDR3 nucleotides: TGCGCCAGCAGCCAAGAGGGCGCAGGGATCTATGGCTACACCTTC.

This clone was picked up a small number of times. The chain couples TRBV18 to TRBJ1-1; no clear D. Germline V gene data show CDR1 as KGHSH and CDR2 as LQKENI. Trimming cost V 2 bases and J 1 base, with 8 bases left between them. There are 14 residues in the CDR3. The CDR3 DNA is TGTGCCAGCTCACCAGATGCGGGGAACACTGAAGCTTTCTTT. Translating it yields CASSPDAGNTEAFF.

V gene TRBV9 combines with J gene TRBJ1-4; 8 bases line up with TRBD1. This CDR3 has 15 residues. CDR1 and CDR2 from the germline V gene are SGDLS and YYNGEE. Trimming cost V 4 bases and J 7 bases; bases outside gene matches: 9. CDR3 protein: CASSSRQGLSEKLFF. For the CDR3, the DNA is TGTGCCAGCAGCTCTCGACAGGGGTTAAGTGAAAAACTGTTTTTT.

The CDR3 spells CASSADRGRNTEAFF. CDR3 DNA sequence: TGTGCCAGCAGTGCGGACAGGGGTCGTAACACTGAAGCTTTCTTT. The chain is built from TRBV6-5 and TRBJ1-1, with TRBD1 matching 9 bases. The CDR3 has 15 amino acids. V lost 5 bases to trimming and J lost 2 bases; unmatched junction nucleotides: 6. CDR1 and CDR2 from the germline V gene are MNHEY and SVGAGI.

The rearrangement uses TRBV19 and TRBJ1-5; 7 positions match TRBD1. CDR3 length equals 16 residues. V shed 7 bases and J 6 bases; nucleotides not matched to a gene: 15. The germline CDR1 and CDR2 sequences are LNHDA and SQIVND (reference sequence). The CDR3 bases are TGTGCCAGTATTCCCCGCTACAGGGGACGGAGTCAGCCCCAGCATTTT. This encodes CASIPRYRGRSQPQHF.

This chain uses TRBV2 with TRBJ1-5, with D hard to call. V was pared by 7 bases and J by 0 bases, with 10 bases between. The CDR3 sequence is 14 residues long. Germline assignment: CDR1 SNHLY and CDR2 FYNNEI. CDR3 in DNA: TGTGCCAGCACCTACTTTTATAGCAATCAGCCCCAGCATTTT. Amino acid sequence: CASTYFYSNQPQHF.